This record looks at one T cell receptor beta chain sequence and its context. What it binds is unknown. The data were taken from a study of monozygotic twins with inflammatory bowel disease. Regarding the study as a whole: Healthy co-twins had higher TCRbeta inverse Simpson diversity than their IBD twins.

For each CDR3 protein, TCRdb gives one entry from its re-call of the 5' RACE reads, without DNA. The specimen's table records around 410,000 distinct CDR3 sequences. The CDR3 spans 15 residues. Germline V gene lookup returns CDR1 SGDLS and CDR2 YYNGEE. Sample: blood. The sequence derives from a human donor with ulcerative colitis or Crohn's disease, or a healthy co-twin of an affected twin (not recorded which). The gene calls are TRBV9 and TRBJ2-2; TCRdb's assignment of TRBD1 cannot be checked, as there is no DNA. Here the CDR3 reads CASSGVGQNTGELFF.